The 4 T cell receptor beta chains given below trace back to one sample, sequenced in a study of T cell responses to AZD1222 COVID-19 vaccine. Profiled with immunoSEQ multiplex PCR; TCRdb holds only in-frame clones, not every one. Among about 110,000 clones listed, 70% to 90% were seen once. The sample consisted of peripheral blood, taken 28 days after the second AZD1222 dose. These receptors were taken from an adult who received the AZD1222 COVID-19 vaccine.

This chain connects TRBV24-1 to TRBJ2-7, with TRBD1 matching over 8 bases. V was clipped by 7 bases and J by 2 bases; unmatched bases: 3. The CDR3 has 13 residues. The germline gives CDR1 KGHDR, CDR2 SFDVKD. CDR3: CATSRQGTYEQYF. The CDR3, as DNA: TGTGCCACCAGCCGACAGGGGACCTACGAGCAGTACTTC.

The table lists this clone with a count of one. The rearrangement joins TRBV27 to TRBJ2-3, with a tentative D call TRBD1 (5 bases). Germline assignment: CDR1 MNHEY and CDR2 SMNVEV (reference sequence). V was shortened by 6 bases and J by 8 bases, with 9 bases between the two germline ends. The CDR3 length is 11 residues. DNA of the CDR3: TGTGCCAGCAGCCTTAGGGGTACGCAGTATTTT. Residues: CASSLRGTQYF.

The chain employs TRBV27 and TRBJ2-1; no clear D gene. The CDR3 length is 13 residues. With 6 bases removed from V and 1 base from J, the gap between germline ends came to 7 bases. CDR1 is MNHEY, CDR2 SMNVEV, per germline (reference sequence). CDR3 in DNA: TGTGCCAGCAGGGGTTGGTCCTACAATGAGCAGTTCTTC. Encoded protein: CASRGWSYNEQFF.

The gene calls are TRBV9 and TRBJ2-7; weak D call: TRBD2 (6 bases). Per the germline V gene, CDR1 is SGDLS and CDR2 is YYNGEE. The CDR3 has 14 residues. Trimming removed 3 bases at V and 7 bases at J, with 17 bases between. This CDR3 reads CASSGGGLAYEQYF. For the CDR3, the DNA is TGTGCCAGCAGCGGAGGAGGGCTAGCGTATGAGCAGTACTTC.